This T cell receptor beta chain was obtained from a study of post-analysis software for immune sequencing data. General observations from the study: Comparison of patients with controls showed five TRBV segments more frequent in patients, TRBV5-6, TRBV5-1 and TRBV20-1 among them. Significantly decreased normalized Chao1 diversity was recorded for multiple sclerosis patients relative to controls.

Notes on this clonotype: Its antigen remains unidentified.

Unique-molecular-identifier-tagged TCR beta cDNA libraries were used. It was from roughly 1 to 10 million T cells that some 470,000 cDNA molecules came. A single record per CDR3 protein comes from TCRdb applying MiXCR to the PCR reads. The table shows approximately 630,000 distinct CDR3 sequences, with over 45% occurring only once. This CDR3 is built from 16 residues. Trimming at V came to 5 bases and at J to 2 bases, leaving 9 bases not matched to a gene. Sequencing input: blood. The receptor was derived from a girl aged 2 to 9 with multiple sclerosis. The V and J genes are TRBV12-3 or TRBV12-4 and TRBJ2-1, with TRBD2 matching over 7 bases. DNA for the CDR3: TGTGCCAGCAGTCCCCTCGGTGGGGGGGCCTACAATGAGCAGTTCTTC. Its translation: CASSPLGGGAYNEQFF.